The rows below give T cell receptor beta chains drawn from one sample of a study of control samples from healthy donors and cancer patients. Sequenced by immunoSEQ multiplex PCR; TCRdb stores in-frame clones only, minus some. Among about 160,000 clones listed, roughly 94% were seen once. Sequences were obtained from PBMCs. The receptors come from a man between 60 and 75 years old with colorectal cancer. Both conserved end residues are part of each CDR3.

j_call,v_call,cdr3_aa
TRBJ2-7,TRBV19,CASSMRQGAYEQYF
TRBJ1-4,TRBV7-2,CASSLRGINEKLFF
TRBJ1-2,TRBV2,CASSDDVPYGYTF
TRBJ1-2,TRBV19,CASSIPTVHYGYTF
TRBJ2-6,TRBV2,CASSQGTTGANVLTF
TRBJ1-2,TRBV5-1,CASSLGTGPYGYTF
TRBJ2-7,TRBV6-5,CASSYSVGYEQYF
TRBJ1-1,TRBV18,CASSPNPDSKVTEAFF
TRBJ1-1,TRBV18,CASSPTSIEGGAFF
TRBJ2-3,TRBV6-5,CASSSRHAGTDTQYF
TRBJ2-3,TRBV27,CASSFFSGEVGDTQYF
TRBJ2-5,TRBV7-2,CASSSSWTEIRTQYF
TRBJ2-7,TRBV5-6,CASSLGLGFYEQYF
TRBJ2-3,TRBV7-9,CASSLPLVDTQYF